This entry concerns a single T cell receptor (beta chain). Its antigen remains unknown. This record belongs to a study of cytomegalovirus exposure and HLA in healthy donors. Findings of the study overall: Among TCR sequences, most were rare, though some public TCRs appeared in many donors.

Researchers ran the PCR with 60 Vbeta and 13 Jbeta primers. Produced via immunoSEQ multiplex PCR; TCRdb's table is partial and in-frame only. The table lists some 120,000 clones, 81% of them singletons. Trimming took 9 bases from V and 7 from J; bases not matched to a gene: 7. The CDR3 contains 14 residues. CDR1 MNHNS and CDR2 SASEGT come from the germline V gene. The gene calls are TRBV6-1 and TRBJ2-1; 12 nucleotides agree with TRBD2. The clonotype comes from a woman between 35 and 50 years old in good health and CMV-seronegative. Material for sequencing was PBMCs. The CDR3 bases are TGTGCCAGAAGACAAACTAGCGGGAGGAATGAGCAGTTCTTC. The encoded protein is CARRQTSGRNEQFF.